The 9 T cell receptor beta chains listed next were all sequenced from one sample in a study of T-cell reconstitution after alpha-beta-depleted transplantation in children. A library of TCRbeta sequences, prepared with unique molecular identifiers, was generated. TCRdb passed the PCR reads through MiXCR, listing each CDR3 protein once. This sample has about 980,000 distinct CDR3 sequences, with roughly 29% found just once. The sample was PBMCs, mostly from graft donor cells, taken 360 days after TCRalphabeta/CD19-depleted stem cell transplant. The receptors were sampled from a boy under three years old who had a stem cell transplant for SCID, so the T cells may come from the graft donor.

This clonotype was found many times. This chain links TRBV27 with TRBJ2-1, with D unclear. Germline CDR1 reads MNHEY; CDR2 reads SMNVEV (reference sequence). The CDR3 is 11 amino acids. V lost 3 bases and J lost 6, with 3 bases in between. Written as DNA, the CDR3 is TGTGCCAGCAGTTTCGGCAATGAGCAGTTCTTC. It is translated as CASSFGNEQFF.

The chain joins TRBV7-6 to TRBJ2-1, with a possible D match to TRBD1 (6 bases). Germline V gene data show CDR1 as SGHVS and CDR2 as FNYEAQ. V dropped 0 bases and J dropped 5 bases, with 8 bases sitting between them. The CDR3 has 14 residues. In DNA form, the CDR3 reads TGTGCCAGCAGCTTAGCACAGGGCCACAATGAGCAGTTCTTC. This gives the protein CASSLAQGHNEQFF.

The V gene is TRBV5-1, the J gene TRBJ1-1; TRBD1 might be the D (5 bases). Per the germline V gene, CDR1 is SGHRS and CDR2 is YFSETQ. The length of the CDR3 is 16 residues. Trimming shortened V by 0 bases and J by 0 bases, and 12 bases separated the two germline ends. The CDR3 reads CASSLALAGVNTEAFF. In nucleotides, the CDR3 is TGCGCCAGCAGCTTGGCACTCGCGGGGGTGAACACTGAAGCTTTCTTT.

Only a few counts were recorded for this clonotype. The rearrangement joins TRBV7-2 to TRBJ2-1; D might be TRBD1 or TRBD2, each matching 5 bases. This CDR3 region has 15 residues. The ends were cut back, 1 base at V and 6 bases at J, with 13 bases in the middle. Germline V gene sequence: CDR1 SGHTA, CDR2 FQGNSA. CDR3 in amino acids: CASSLGGVLGNEQFF. In DNA form, the CDR3 reads TGTGCCAGCAGCTTAGGAGGGGTCTTGGGCAATGAGCAGTTCTTC.

The J gene is TRBJ2-7, the V gene TRBV12-3 or TRBV12-4; D not certain. CDR3 length: 13 amino acids. V lost 0 bases and J lost 6, with 9 bases in between. The CDR3 spells CASSLAPGSEQYF. The CDR3 DNA reads as TGTGCCAGCAGTTTAGCGCCAGGATCCGAGCAGTACTTC.

This chain uses TRBV20-1 with TRBJ1-1; unclear D gene. V gave up 5 bases and J gave up 6 bases, with 19 bases separating them. The CDR3 is made up of 14 amino acids. Germline V lookup: CDR1 DFQATT, CDR2 SNEGSKA (reference sequence). The CDR3 here is CSAASRLNGAEAFF. The CDR3 region has the DNA TGCAGTGCTGCCTCCCGGCTCAACGGAGCTGAAGCTTTCTTT.

The chain couples TRBV20-1 to TRBJ2-7; 8 bases are shared with TRBD1. Per the germline V gene, CDR1 is DFQATT and CDR2 is SNEGSKA (reference sequence). The CDR3 runs to 14 residues. J lost 5 bases, V lost 2 bases, and 8 bases had no gene match. As DNA, the CDR3 is TGCAGTGCTAGACGGCAGGGGGCGCTTAACGAGCAGTACTTC. Translation gives CSARRQGALNEQYF.

This clonotype was picked up many times. The chain couples TRBV29-1 to TRBJ1-1; D not certain. CDR1 and CDR2 (germline): SQVTM, ANQGSEA. The CDR3 runs 13 residues. V was cut by 0 bases and J by 6 bases, with 11 bases left in between. Here the CDR3 DNA reads TGCAGCGTTGAAGATTGGAGAGGGCCTGAAGCTTTCTTT. The encoded protein is CSVEDWRGPEAFF.

This rearrangement joins TRBV3-1 to TRBJ2-5, with D maybe TRBD2 (6 bases). V lost 6 bases, J lost 2 bases, and 13 bases lay in between. The germline V gene has CDR1 LGHDT and CDR2 YNNKEL (reference sequence). The length of the CDR3 is 14 residues. The CDR3 sequence: CASRYSGTQETQYF. The CDR3 DNA sequence: TGTGCCAGCAGGTACTCCGGGACTCAAGAGACCCAGTACTTC.